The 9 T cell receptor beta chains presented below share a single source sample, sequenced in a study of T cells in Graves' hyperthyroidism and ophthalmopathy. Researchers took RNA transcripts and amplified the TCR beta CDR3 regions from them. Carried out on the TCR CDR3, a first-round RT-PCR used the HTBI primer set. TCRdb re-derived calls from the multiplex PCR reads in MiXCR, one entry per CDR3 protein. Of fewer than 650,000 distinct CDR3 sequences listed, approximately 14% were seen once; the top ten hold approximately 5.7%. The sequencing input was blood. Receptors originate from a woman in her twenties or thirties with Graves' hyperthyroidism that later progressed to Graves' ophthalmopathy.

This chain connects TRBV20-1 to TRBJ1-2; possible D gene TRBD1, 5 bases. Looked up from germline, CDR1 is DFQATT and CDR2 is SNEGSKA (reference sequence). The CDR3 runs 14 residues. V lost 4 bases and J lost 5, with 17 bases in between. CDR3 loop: CSATRDGAIYGYTF. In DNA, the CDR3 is TGCAGTGCTACCCGGGACGGAGCGATATATGGCTACACCTTC.

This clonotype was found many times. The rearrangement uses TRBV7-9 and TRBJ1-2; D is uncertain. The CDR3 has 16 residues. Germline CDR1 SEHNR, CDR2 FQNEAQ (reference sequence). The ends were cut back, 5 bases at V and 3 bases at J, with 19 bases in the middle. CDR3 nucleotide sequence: TGTGCCAGCAGCGAAAGGTGGTTGGGGAGCTACTATGGCTACACCTTC. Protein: CASSERWLGSYYGYTF.

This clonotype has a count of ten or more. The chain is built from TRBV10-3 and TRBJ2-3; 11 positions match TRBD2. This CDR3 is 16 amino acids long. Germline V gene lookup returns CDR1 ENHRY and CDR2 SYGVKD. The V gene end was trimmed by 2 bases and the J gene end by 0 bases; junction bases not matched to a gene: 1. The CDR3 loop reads CAISETSGGSTDTQYF. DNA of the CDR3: TGTGCCATCAGTGAGACTAGCGGGGGTAGCACAGATACGCAGTATTTT.

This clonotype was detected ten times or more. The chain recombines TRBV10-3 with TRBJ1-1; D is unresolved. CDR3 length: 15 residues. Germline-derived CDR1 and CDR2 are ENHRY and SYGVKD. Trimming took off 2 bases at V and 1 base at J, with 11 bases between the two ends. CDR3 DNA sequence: TGTGCCATCAGTGAGGCCAGGCCCCCGAACACTGAAGCTTTCTTT. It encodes CAISEARPPNTEAFF.

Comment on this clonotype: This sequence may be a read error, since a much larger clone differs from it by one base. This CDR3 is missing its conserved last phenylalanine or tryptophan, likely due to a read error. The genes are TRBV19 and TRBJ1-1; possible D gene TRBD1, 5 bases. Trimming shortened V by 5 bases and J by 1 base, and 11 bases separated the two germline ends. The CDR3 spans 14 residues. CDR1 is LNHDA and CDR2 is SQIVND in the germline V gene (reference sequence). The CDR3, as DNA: TGTGCCAGTAGTGTACAGGTTTCGAACACTGAAGCTTTCTCT. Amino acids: CASSVQVSNTEAFS.

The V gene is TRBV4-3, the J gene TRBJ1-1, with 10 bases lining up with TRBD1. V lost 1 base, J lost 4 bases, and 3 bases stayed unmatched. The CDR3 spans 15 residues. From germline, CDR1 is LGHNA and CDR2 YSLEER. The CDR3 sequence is CASSQADRGGTEAFF. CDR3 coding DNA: TGCGCCAGCAGCCAAGCGGACAGGGGGGGCACTGAAGCTTTCTTT.

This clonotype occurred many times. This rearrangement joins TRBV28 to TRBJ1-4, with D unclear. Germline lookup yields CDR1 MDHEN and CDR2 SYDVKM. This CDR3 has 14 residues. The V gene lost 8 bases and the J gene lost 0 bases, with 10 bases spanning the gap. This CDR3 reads CASAQDATNEKLFF. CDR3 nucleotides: TGTGCCAGCGCCCAAGACGCAACTAATGAAAAACTGTTTTTT.

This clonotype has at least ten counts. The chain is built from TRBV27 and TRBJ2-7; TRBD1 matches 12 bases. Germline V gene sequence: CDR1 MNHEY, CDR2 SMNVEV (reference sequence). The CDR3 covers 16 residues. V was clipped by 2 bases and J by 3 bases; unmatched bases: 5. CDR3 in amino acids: CASSLRGQGAIYEQYF. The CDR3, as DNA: TGTGCCAGCAGTTTACGGGGACAGGGGGCAATCTACGAGCAGTACTTC.

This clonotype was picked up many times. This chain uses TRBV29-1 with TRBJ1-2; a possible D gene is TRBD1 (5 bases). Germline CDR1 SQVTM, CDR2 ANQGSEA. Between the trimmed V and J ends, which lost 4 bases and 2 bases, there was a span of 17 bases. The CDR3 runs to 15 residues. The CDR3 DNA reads TGCAGCGTTGCTACCGGGACGGATACGAACTATGGCTACACCTTC. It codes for CSVATGTDTNYGYTF.